Listed below are T cell receptor beta chains from one sample, sequenced in a study of blood T cell repertoires in COVID-19. Repertoires were generated with immunoSEQ multiplex PCR, while TCRdb's copy carries only in-frame clones and drops some. Among around 320,000 clones listed, just under 90% were seen once. The sample consisted of peripheral blood. The receptors stem from a woman in her thirties with COVID-19, enrolled during active disease. CDR3s include the opening cysteine and the closing phenylalanine or tryptophan. A D gene is named only where the DNA matches it firmly. Clone sizes are given selectively: once, few, many, or a class where the clone is expanded.

j_gene | d_gene | abundance | v_gene | CDR3aa | CDR3nt
TRBJ2-1 | TRBD1 | - | TRBV30 | CAWESDREENEQFF | TGTGCCTGGGAGTCCGACAGGGAAGAGAATGAGCAGTTCTTC
TRBJ2-1 | TRBD1 | once | TRBV28 | CASSPPDRNNEQFF | TGTGCCAGCAGTCCGCCGGACAGGAACAATGAGCAGTTCTTC
TRBJ1-1 | TRBD1 | - | TRBV5-6 | CASSSETGVTEAFF | TGTGCCAGCAGCTCGGAGACAGGGGTCACTGAAGCTTTCTTT
TRBJ1-5 | - | once | TRBV6-6 | CASSNRVNQPQHF | TGTGCCAGCAGTAACAGGGTGAATCAGCCCCAGCATTTT
TRBJ1-4 | - | - | TRBV27 | CASSRGWGEKLFF | TGTGCCAGCAGTCGGGGTTGGGGTGAAAAACTGTTTTTT
TRBJ1-5 | - | - | TRBV21-1 | CASSLAGGRTAQHF | TGTGCCAGCAGCCTAGCGGGGGGTCGGACGGCCCAGCATTTT
TRBJ2-7 | TRBD2 | - | TRBV5-1 | CASSRGGSSSYEQYF | TGCGCCAGCAGCCGCGGGGGGTCGAGCTCCTACGAGCAGTACTTC
TRBJ2-5 | TRBD2 | - | TRBV5-8 | CASSLAGSQETQYF | TGTGCCAGCAGTCTAGCGGGATCACAAGAGACCCAGTACTTC
TRBJ1-5 | - | - | TRBV5-6 | CASSLGQGLQPQHF | TGTGCCAGCAGCTTGGGGCAGGGTCTCCAGCCCCAGCATTTT
TRBJ2-1 | TRBD1 | - | TRBV5-4 | CASSSDRGGYNEQFF | TGTGCCAGCAGCTCAGACAGGGGCGGCTACAATGAGCAGTTCTTC
TRBJ2-4 | TRBD1 | - | TRBV5-4 | CASSLGTGERYF | TGTGCCAGCAGCTTGGGTACAGGGGAGAGGTACTTC